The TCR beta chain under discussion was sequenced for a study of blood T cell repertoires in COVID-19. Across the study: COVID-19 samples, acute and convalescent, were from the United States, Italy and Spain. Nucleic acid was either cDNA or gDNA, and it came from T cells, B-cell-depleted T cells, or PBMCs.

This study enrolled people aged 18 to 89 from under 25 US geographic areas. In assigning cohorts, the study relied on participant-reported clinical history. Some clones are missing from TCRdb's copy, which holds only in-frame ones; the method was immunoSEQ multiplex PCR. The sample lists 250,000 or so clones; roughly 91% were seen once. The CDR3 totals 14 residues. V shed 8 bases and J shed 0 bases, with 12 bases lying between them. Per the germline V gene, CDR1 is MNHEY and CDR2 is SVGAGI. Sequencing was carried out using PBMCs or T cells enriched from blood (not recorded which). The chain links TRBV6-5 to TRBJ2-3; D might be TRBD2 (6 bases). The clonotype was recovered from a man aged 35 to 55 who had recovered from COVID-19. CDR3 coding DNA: TGTGCCAGCGGGTTAGCGGTGAGCACAGATACGCAGTATTTT. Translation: CASGLAVSTDTQYF.